The present TCR beta chain was sequenced within a study of blood T cell repertoires in COVID-19. Study as a whole: Acute and convalescent COVID-19 samples came from the United States, Italy and Spain. PBMCs, B-cell-depleted T cells, or T cells provided the cDNA or gDNA that made up the material.

On this clone: The sample contains more than one DNA sequence encoding this CDR3.

Under the authors' procedure: Reference gene primers were amplified, and this amplification served to estimate nucleated cell counts. Repertoires were generated with immunoSEQ multiplex PCR, while TCRdb's copy carries only in-frame clones and drops some. V and J calls and clone size are as listed in that table; D and trimming were resolved from the DNA. The sample yields some 400,000 clones, nearly 90% seen once. V was trimmed by 2 bases and J by 4 bases, leaving 6 bases between them. From germline, CDR1 is MNHEY and CDR2 SMNVEV (reference sequence). The CDR3 has 13 amino acids. The chain employs TRBV27 and TRBJ2-1; maybe TRBD2 (5 bases). The TCR was taken from a man aged 18 to 30 with active or convalescent COVID-19. Sequencing was done on a sample of peripheral blood. The CDR3 here is CASSLRGYNEQFF. Here the CDR3 DNA reads TGTGCCAGCAGTTTACGAGGGTACAATGAGCAGTTCTTC.